This TCR beta chain was observed in a study of blood T cell repertoires in COVID-19. About the research overall: Donors in the United States, Italy and Spain gave samples during acute or convalescent COVID-19. T cells, B-cell-depleted T cells, or PBMCs provided the cDNA or gDNA that served as material.

This CDR3 comprises 16 residues. The V and J ends lost 3 bases and 5 bases, in that order; junction bases with no gene match: 10. Germline loops: CDR1 SQVTM, CDR2 ANQGSEA. As handled by the study authors: Amplified reference gene primers provided the basis for estimating nucleated cell counts. Sequencing used immunoSEQ multiplex PCR; TCRdb keeps in-frame clones, though not all of them. V, J and clone size reflect that table, while D and trimming were determined from the DNA. This sample yields some 250,000 clones, of which about 86% are seen a single time; approximately 2% belongs to the top ten. The receptor was derived from a man aged 30 to 39 with active or convalescent COVID-19. Sequences were obtained from peripheral blood. The V gene is TRBV29-1, the J gene TRBJ2-3; 11 nucleotides line up with TRBD2. This chain's CDR3 is CSVDTSGGIWGDTQYF. CDR3 coding DNA: TGCAGCGTTGACACTAGCGGGGGTATTTGGGGAGATACGCAGTATTTT.